The 27 T cell receptor beta chains in this list originate from one sample, sequenced in a study of beta chain features in type 1 diabetes. Expressed TCRB transcripts were sequenced, since all the RNA that had been isolated was reverse transcribed. Libraries were prepared by immunoSEQ multiplex PCR; TCRdb keeps only in-frame clonotypes and omits some of them. The table includes approximately 470,000 clones, about 32% detected once. Sample: naive CD4+ T cells from blood. These receptors originate from a man between 18 and 29 years old in good health.

CDR3 nucleotides: TGCAGCGCCCGGGACTGGTTGTCCGAGCAGTACTTC. Its protein is CSARDWLSEQYF. This chain joins TRBV29-1 and TRBJ2-7; TRBD2 might be the D (6 bases). The CDR3 contains 12 residues. CDR1 and CDR2 (germline): SQVTM, ANQGSEA. V gave up 7 bases and J gave up 6 bases, with 16 bases separating them.

This chain connects TRBV29-1 to TRBJ1-2, with unresolved D. V was cut by 7 bases and J by 3 bases, with 15 bases left in between. CDR3 length: 13 amino acids. CDR1 is SQVTM, CDR2 ANQGSEA, per germline. CDR3 bases: TGCAGCGCCGTGGTCAGCGGGGACTATGGCTACACCTTC. Protein product: CSAVVSGDYGYTF. The variable domain in full, completed from reference TRBV29-1 and TRBJ1-2, reads SAVISQKPSRDICQRGTSLTIQCQVDSQVTMMFWYRQQPGQSLTLIATANQGSEATYESGFVIDKFPISRPNLTFSTLTVSNMSPEDSSIYLCSAVVSGDYGYTFGSGTRLTVV.

The V call is TRBV6-5, the J call TRBJ2-7; 11 bases line up with TRBD2. The CDR3 has 15 amino acids. V lost 0 bases and J lost 5; bases outside the gene matches: 3. Germline CDR1 reads MNHEY; CDR2 reads SVGAGI. In DNA, the CDR3 is TGTGCCAGCAGTTACTCTAGCGGGAGGGCCCACGAGCAGTACTTC. It is translated as CASSYSSGRAHEQYF.

This clone was found a few times. The chain joins TRBV2 to TRBJ1-1; D is perhaps TRBD1 (6 bases). Germline V lookup: CDR1 SNHLY, CDR2 FYNNEI. Trimming removed 6 bases from V and 1 base from J, with 18 bases in between. The CDR3 has 16 residues. The CDR3 bases are TGTGCCAGCAGGAGATACCTAGGGACACAGAACACTGAAGCTTTCTTT. Translating gives CASRRYLGTQNTEAFF.

The chain uses TRBV4-1 and TRBJ2-1, with 10 bases that match TRBD2. CDR1 is MGHRA and CDR2 is YSYEKL in the germline V gene. This CDR3 is built from 17 residues. J was trimmed by 0 bases and V by 2 bases; bases with no gene match: 4. CDR3 coding DNA: TGCGCCAGCAGCCAACGGACTAGCGGAACCTCCTACAATGAGCAGTTCTTC. Translated: CASSQRTSGTSYNEQFF.

The genes are TRBV18 and TRBJ2-7, with D tentatively TRBD1 (6 bases). Germline CDR1 KGHSH, CDR2 LQKENI. The germline V and J ends were trimmed by 3 bases and 3 bases, with 9 bases remaining between them. The CDR3 consists of 13 residues. CDR3 in DNA: TGTGCCAGCTCACCGGGGACATTCTACGAGCAGTACTTC. Residues: CASSPGTFYEQYF. Full variable domain (rest looked up from reference TRBV18 and TRBJ2-7): NAGVMQNPRHLVRRRGQEARLRCSPMKGHSHVYWYRQLPEEGLKFMVYLQKENIIDESGMPKERFSAEFPKEGPSILRIQQVVRGDSAAYFCASSPGTFYEQYFGPGTRLTVT.

The rearrangement uses TRBV29-1 and TRBJ1-1; no reliable D call. The CDR3 is 12 residues long. The germline gives CDR1 SQVTM, CDR2 ANQGSEA. V was pared by 4 bases and J by 4 bases, with 10 bases between. The DNA of the CDR3 is TGCAGCGTTGTGGAGGTGGGCACTGAAGCTTTCTTT. Amino acid sequence: CSVVEVGTEAFF.

This clone was seen a handful of times. CDR3: CAISEKAEQFF. The CDR3 DNA is TGTGCCATCAGTGAGAAGGCAGAGCAGTTCTTC. The chain uses TRBV10-3 and TRBJ2-1; D remains unclear. Per germline, CDR1 ENHRY and CDR2 SYGVKD. V gave up 2 bases and J gave up 10 bases, with 6 bases separating them. The CDR3 is 11 residues long.

V usage is TRBV7-6 and J usage is TRBJ1-2, with TRBD1 matching 7 bases. The V segment lost 2 bases and the J segment 4 bases; nucleotides outside the gene matches: 7. CDR1 and CDR2 (germline): SGHVS, FNYEAQ. The CDR3 runs to 15 residues. The CDR3 DNA reads TGTGCCAGCAGCTTATCGACAGGGATGGGCTATGGCTACACCTTC. Its translation: CASSLSTGMGYGYTF.

This clone has more than one count but fewer than ten. The chain couples TRBV27 to TRBJ2-4; maybe TRBD2 (6 bases). CDR1 is MNHEY, CDR2 SMNVEV, per germline (reference sequence). The CDR3 is 20 amino acids. The V end lost 4 bases, the J end lost 1 base, and 26 bases lay between the germline ends. The CDR3, as DNA: TGTGCCAGCAGTTCCAATGTGGAGCGGGCCTCAAGATTCGCCAAAAACATTCAGTACTTC. Amino acids: CASSSNVERASRFAKNIQYF.

V usage is TRBV7-2 and J usage is TRBJ2-5; TRBD1 is a possible D gene (5 bases). The germline V and J ends were trimmed by 1 base and 6 bases, with 15 bases remaining between them. CDR1 is SGHTA, CDR2 FQGNSA, per germline. This CDR3 has 15 amino acids. The CDR3 is CASSLGSQGIKTQYF. The CDR3 DNA reads as TGTGCCAGCAGCTTAGGGTCCCAGGGAATAAAGACCCAGTACTTC.

In its sample, this clone was seen a few times. The genes are TRBV5-4 and TRBJ1-1; D not certain. The CDR3 loop spans 15 amino acids. Germline CDR1 is SGHNT and CDR2 is YYREEE (reference sequence). Between the trimmed V and J ends, which lost 3 bases and 0 bases, there was a span of 12 bases. The CDR3 protein is CASSSATDMNTEAFF. CDR3 DNA sequence: TGTGCCAGCAGCTCAGCCACAGATATGAACACTGAAGCTTTCTTT.

This clone has only one observation. The chain has TRBV5-1 and TRBJ2-5; D unclear. CDR1 is SGHRS, CDR2 YFSETQ, per germline. The CDR3 sequence is 15 residues long. With 3 bases removed from V and 2 bases from J, the gap between germline ends came to 14 bases. The CDR3 protein is CASSWDGGPQETQYF. The CDR3 region has the DNA TGCGCCAGCAGCTGGGATGGTGGGCCTCAAGAGACCCAGTACTTC.

This clone showed up just a few times. The CDR3 nucleotides are TGCGCCAGCGGAGTATCGCTGAGGTCGGATACGCAGTATTTT. Protein sequence: CASGVSLRSDTQYF. This chain connects TRBV4-3 to TRBJ2-3; D is unresolved. With 8 bases removed from V and 6 bases from J, the gap between germline ends came to 18 bases. Germline values: CDR1 LGHNA, CDR2 YSLEER. This CDR3 contains 14 residues.

The chain links TRBV28 to TRBJ1-2; D remains unclear. The V and J ends lost 7 bases and 4 bases respectively, with 10 bases between them. Germline CDR1 and CDR2: MDHEN and SYDVKM. The CDR3 spans 12 residues. Here the CDR3 reads CASKEGSYGYTF. The CDR3 DNA follows: TGTGCCAGCAAGGAGGGTAGCTATGGCTACACCTTC.

The gene calls are TRBV27 and TRBJ2-3; D unclear. This CDR3 contains 13 residues. V was shortened by 5 bases and J by 1 base, with 7 bases between the two germline ends. The germline CDR1 and CDR2 sequences are MNHEY and SMNVEV (reference sequence). The CDR3 loop reads CASSNDRTDTQYF. The CDR3 nucleotides are TGTGCCAGCAGTAATGACCGCACAGATACGCAGTATTTT.

This clone occurred a few times. V usage is TRBV5-1 and J usage is TRBJ2-1, with unresolved D. V shed 4 bases and J shed 5 bases, with 10 bases lying between them. The CDR3 loop spans 13 amino acids. Germline CDR1 reads SGHRS; CDR2 reads YFSETQ. The CDR3 DNA is TGCGCCAGCAGCGTTGGACGGGACAATGAGCAGTTCTTC. It yields the protein CASSVGRDNEQFF.

The CDR3 DNA reads as TGTGCCAGCAGCGGGGGACAGGGCAATCAGCCCCAGCATTTT. It is translated as CASSGGQGNQPQHF. The chain employs TRBV9 and TRBJ1-5, with TRBD1 identical over 8 bases. The CDR3 has 14 amino acids. CDR1 is SGDLS and CDR2 is YYNGEE in the germline V gene. Losses at the gene ends were 3 bases for V and 2 bases for J; bases not matched to a gene: 1.

V gene TRBV19 combines with J gene TRBJ1-1; perhaps TRBD1 as D (5 bases). CDR1 LNHDA and CDR2 SQIVND come from the germline V gene (reference sequence). This CDR3 spans 14 amino acids. Deletions cut 6 bases from V and 0 bases from J, with 11 bases between. The CDR3 nucleotides are TGTGCCAGTAGGAAGGGACGCCTGAACACTGAAGCTTTCTTT. As protein: CASRKGRLNTEAFF. The variable domain in full, with the rest retrieved from reference TRBV19 and TRBJ1-1, is DGGITQSPKYLFRKEGQNVTLSCEQNLNHDAMYWYRQDPGQGLRLIYYSQIVNDFQKGDIAEGYSVSREKKESFPLTVTSAQKNPTAFYLCASRKGRLNTEAFFGQGTRLTVV.

The chain is built from TRBV28 and TRBJ1-1; 9 bases match TRBD1. The germline V gene has CDR1 MDHEN and CDR2 SYDVKM. CDR3 length equals 16 residues. The ends lost 3 bases at V and 6 bases at J; junction bases unmatched: 11. Written as DNA, the CDR3 is TGTGCCAGCAGTTTCGCATCGGGACAGGGAGGCCCTGAAGCTTTCTTT. This translates into CASSFASGQGGPEAFF.

This clone turned up a few times. This chain joins TRBV9 and TRBJ2-1, with 7 bases lining up with TRBD2. CDR1 is SGDLS, CDR2 YYNGEE, per germline. V shed 0 bases and J 3 bases; nucleotides not matched to a gene: 3. This CDR3 spans 15 amino acids. The CDR3 sequence: CASSVASSGYNEQFF. The CDR3 nucleotides are TGTGCCAGCAGCGTAGCGTCTAGCGGCTACAATGAGCAGTTCTTC.

V usage is TRBV29-1 and J usage is TRBJ2-7; 12 positions agree with TRBD2. This CDR3 region has 14 residues. The V segment lost 4 bases and the J segment 3 bases; nucleotides outside the gene matches: 4. Germline V gene sequence: CDR1 SQVTM, CDR2 ANQGSEA. CDR3 in DNA: TGCAGCGTTGGGCTAGCGGGAGGGATCTACGAGCAGTACTTC. Its protein is CSVGLAGGIYEQYF.

This clone was counted once. The chain has TRBV30 and TRBJ2-3; tentative D call: TRBD2 (6 bases). Germline CDR1 GTSNPN, CDR2 SVGIG (reference sequence). The CDR3 sequence is 14 residues long. The V and J ends lost 8 bases and 2 bases respectively, with 17 bases between them. The CDR3 DNA follows: TGTGCCCGAGGAGGGGCCCGGGACACAGATACGCAGTATTTT. This translates into CARGGARDTDTQYF.

This clone was counted a few times. The chain uses TRBV29-1 and TRBJ2-7, with a possible D match to TRBD2 (6 bases). The CDR3 is 12 amino acids. Germline CDR1 reads SQVTM; CDR2 reads ANQGSEA. The V end was cut by 6 bases, the J end by 6 bases, with 15 bases between. CDR3 sequence (DNA): TGCAGCGTGGGACTCTTCCACCCCGAGCAGTACTTC. This gives the protein CSVGLFHPEQYF.

This chain joins TRBV30 and TRBJ2-7; tentatively, D is TRBD2 (5 bases). Germline CDR1 and CDR2: GTSNPN and SVGIG (reference sequence). The V and J ends lost 3 bases and 4 bases respectively, with 13 bases between them. The CDR3 consists of 13 residues. CDR3 bases: TGTGCCTGGAGAACGGGTCCGGGATACGAGCAGTACTTC. This gives the protein CAWRTGPGYEQYF. The full variable domain, in which reference TRBV30 and TRBJ2-7 provide the parts outside the CDR3, is SQTIHQWPATLVQPVGSPLSLECTVEGTSNPNLYWYRQAAGRGLQLLFYSVGIGQISSEVPQNLSASRPQDRQFILSSKKLLLSDSGFYLCAWRTGPGYEQYFGPGTRLTVT.

This clone occurred once. V and J are TRBV7-2 and TRBJ2-3; 7 bases fit TRBD2. Germline V gene data show CDR1 as SGHTA and CDR2 as FQGNSA. Trimming removed 3 bases from V and 4 bases from J; junction bases left unmatched: 10. This CDR3 has 16 residues. The CDR3 region has the DNA TGTGCCAGCAGCTTTCATCGCGGGAGTCTCCCAGATACGCAGTATTTT. Protein sequence: CASSFHRGSLPDTQYF.

The rearrangement uses TRBV30 and TRBJ2-4; a weak D match, TRBD1 (6 bases). Germline V gene sequence: CDR1 GTSNPN, CDR2 SVGIG (reference sequence). Trimming took 2 bases from V and 1 from J, leaving 15 bases between them. The CDR3 length is 16 residues. The DNA of the CDR3 is TGTGCCTGGAGTAAGACAGGCCAGACGGCCAAAAACATTCAGTACTTC. This codes for CAWSKTGQTAKNIQYF.